The 5 T cell receptor beta chains given below trace back to one sample, sequenced in a study of blood T cell repertoires in COVID-19. The repertoire was sequenced with immunoSEQ multiplex PCR; TCRdb's copy has only in-frame clones and lacks some. The table shows about 15,000 clones, with 85% to 90% occurring only once. The sample taken for sequencing was peripheral blood. These receptor sequences come from a woman older than 75 with COVID-19, enrolled during active disease.

J is TRBJ1-4 and V is TRBV7-8; 7 bases map to TRBD1. The germline V gene encodes CDR1 SGHVS and CDR2 FQNEAQ. The junction had 8 bases not matched to a gene; V was cut back by 6 bases and J by 7 bases. There are 14 residues in the CDR3. CDR3 DNA sequence: TGTGCCAGCAGTCAAACAGGGGATGCTGAAAAACTGTTTTTT. It specifies CASSQTGDAEKLFF.

The gene calls are TRBV5-1 and TRBJ2-2, with 9 bases aligning to TRBD1. With V trimmed by 3 bases and J by 1 base, 7 bases remained unmatched. Looked up from germline, CDR1 is SGHRS and CDR2 is YFSETQ. The CDR3 sequence is 17 residues long. CDR3 nucleotide sequence: TGCGCCAGCAGCTCGCTGGGGGGACAGGGGAACACCGGGGAGCTGTTTTTT. Amino acid sequence: CASSSLGGQGNTGELFF.

This clone showed up just once. J is TRBJ2-2 and V is TRBV19; 11 positions match TRBD2. Looked up from germline, CDR1 is LNHDA and CDR2 is SQIVND (reference sequence). V was clipped by 5 bases and J by 0 bases; unmatched bases: 5. This CDR3 region has 17 residues. In DNA form, the CDR3 reads TGTGCCAGTAGTCTCGGGACTAGCGGAGCGAACACCGGGGAGCTGTTTTTT. Amino acids: CASSLGTSGANTGELFF.

The chain employs TRBV28 and TRBJ2-2, with D possibly matching TRBD1 (5 bases). Germline CDR1 reads MDHEN; CDR2 reads SYDVKM. With 3 bases removed from V and 1 base from J, the gap between germline ends came to 12 bases. This CDR3 contains 16 residues. The CDR3 DNA reads TGTGCCAGCAGTTTCTCGTTGCAGGGGAACACCGGGGAGCTGTTTTTT. Its protein is CASSFSLQGNTGELFF.

The CDR3 nucleotides read TGTGCCAGCAGGGCGACAGGGAGCTATGGCTACACCTTC. It codes for CASRATGSYGYTF. The chain joins TRBV12-3 or TRBV12-4 to TRBJ1-2, with 7 nucleotides matching TRBD1. V was pared by 6 bases and J by 4 bases, with 5 bases of the junction left unmatched. This CDR3 has 13 residues.